These T cell receptor beta chains were read from a single sample in a study of regulatory T cells in long-lasting Graves disease. From the multiplex PCR reads, TCRdb called clonotypes with MiXCR, one entry per CDR3 protein. Counted here are about 320,000 distinct CDR3 sequences, approximately 20% occurring once; the ten biggest clones make up 38%. The input for sequencing was peripheral blood mononuclear cells (PBMCs), taken at new diagnosis, from a patient treated with antithyroid drugs. Receptors originate from a female donor with Graves disease. Both conserved end residues are part of each CDR3. The D gene is left open where the match is weak. Clone size is shown for a subset of rows, as once, few, many or a class of expanded clone.

j_call v_call clone_size d_call cdr3_aa cdr3_nt
TRBJ2-7 TRBV2 NA NA CASRVGLVAEQYF TGTGCCAGCAGGGTCGGCCTAGTAGCCGAGCAGTACTTC
TRBJ2-2 TRBV20-1 many TRBD2 CSARDAGANTGELFF TGCAGTGCTAGAGATGCGGGAGCGAACACCGGGGAGCTGTTTTTT
TRBJ1-2 TRBV18 few NA CASSPGAVRAGYGYTF TGTGCCAGCTCACCGGGAGCGGTTCGGGCGGGCTATGGCTACACCTTC
TRBJ1-2 TRBV27 NA NA CASSSSRVYGYTF TGTGCCAGCAGTTCAAGCAGAGTCTATGGCTACACCTTC
TRBJ2-7 TRBV6-5 many TRBD2 CASSYWTSGRPRSSYEQYF TGTGCCAGCAGTTACTGGACTAGCGGGAGGCCACGGAGCTCCTACGAGCAGTACTTC
TRBJ2-1 TRBV20-1 NA NA CSGGGRSSYNEQFF TGCAGTGGGGGGGGCAGAAGCTCCTACAATGAGCAGTTCTTC
TRBJ2-3 TRBV12-3/TRBV12-4 many NA CASSPSGEADTQYF TGTGCCAGCAGTCCCTCAGGGGAGGCAGATACGCAGTATTTT
TRBJ2-7 TRBV28 many TRBD2 CASSPERAGGPSEQYF TGTGCCAGCAGCCCTGAGAGAGCGGGAGGGCCGAGCGAGCAGTACTTC
TRBJ2-7 TRBV12-3/TRBV12-4 NA NA CASSLRVQDEQYF TGTGCCAGCAGTTTGAGGGTCCAGGACGAGCAGTACTTC
TRBJ1-1 TRBV19 many NA CASSIRMNTEAFF TGTGCCAGTAGTATACGGATGAACACTGAAGCTTTCTTT
TRBJ2-5 TRBV6-5 many NA CASSYDIPRTEETQYF TGTGCCAGCAGTTATGATATCCCCCGGACCGAGGAGACCCAGTACTTC
TRBJ2-2 TRBV27 few TRBD2 CASSPGLAGGVGELFF TGTGCCAGCAGTCCCGGGCTAGCGGGAGGGGTCGGGGAGCTGTTTTTT
TRBJ2-3 TRBV20-1 few NA CSAREKGDSTDTQYF TGCAGTGCTAGAGAAAAAGGGGATAGCACAGATACGCAGTATTTT
TRBJ2-3 TRBV24-1 many TRBD1 CATSDPQQGFTDTQYF TGTGCCACCAGTGACCCTCAACAGGGGTTCACAGATACGCAGTATTTT
TRBJ2-5 TRBV7-9 many NA CASSFQAEETQYF TGTGCCAGCAGCTTCCAAGCGGAAGAGACCCAGTACTTC
TRBJ2-3 TRBV11-3 many NA CASSPQQDTQYF TGTGCCAGCAGCCCCCAGCAGGATACGCAGTATTTT
TRBJ2-7 TRBV12-3/TRBV12-4 many NA CASNRGAAYEQYF TGTGCCAGCAATCGGGGGGCAGCCTACGAGCAGTACTTC
TRBJ1-2 TRBV12-3/TRBV12-4 many NA CASSPFGGVGYGYTF TGTGCCAGCAGTCCCTTCGGGGGGGTTGGCTATGGCTACACCTTC
TRBJ1-4 TRBV28 many NA CASTSERTATNEKLFF TGTGCCTCAACCTCTGAAAGGACAGCAACTAATGAAAAACTGTTTTTT
TRBJ2-5 TRBV18 few NA CASSPFIETQYF TGTGCCAGCTCACCATTTATCGAGACCCAGTACTTC
TRBJ1-1 TRBV18 many NA CASSPQTLNTEAFF TGTGCCAGCTCACCACAGACACTAAACACTGAAGCTTTCTTT
TRBJ1-1 TRBV25-1 NA NA CASRGVGGDTEAFF TGTGCCAGCCGGGGCGTGGGGGGGGACACTGAAGCTTTCTTT
TRBJ2-3 TRBV19 NA TRBD2 CASSHRTSGMADTQYF TGTGCCAGTAGTCACCGGACTAGCGGGATGGCAGATACGCAGTATTTT
TRBJ1-5 TRBV28 many NA CASSLDGFNQPQHF TGTGCCAGCAGTTTAGACGGGTTCAATCAGCCCCAGCATTTT
TRBJ2-5 TRBV5-1 many TRBD2 CASRGLAGASGETQYF TGCGCCAGTAGGGGACTAGCGGGAGCATCGGGGGAGACCCAGTACTTC
TRBJ2-1 TRBV5-1 NA TRBD2 CASSLVGLVNNEQFF TGCGCCAGCAGCTTGGTGGGACTAGTAAACAATGAGCAGTTCTTC
TRBJ2-5 TRBV9 many TRBD2 CASSVGSSGGQETQYF TGTGCCAGCAGCGTAGGGTCTAGCGGGGGACAAGAGACCCAGTACTTC
TRBJ1-1 TRBV3-1 NA TRBD1 CASSQEKTGGLAEAFF TGTGCCAGCAGCCAAGAAAAGACAGGGGGCTTGGCTGAAGCTTTCTTT
TRBJ2-1 TRBV7-3 many NA CASSSTLYNEQFF TGTGCCAGCAGCTCGACCCTCTACAATGAGCAGTTCTTC